A selection of T cell receptor beta chains follows, all from one sample in a study of Ad26.COV2.S vaccination and SARS-CoV-2 variants. Data came from immunoSEQ multiplex PCR; TCRdb stores just in-frame clones and leaves some out. The sample comprises 440,000 or so clones, 90% of which are singletons, and more than 3.5% rests with the top ten. The input for sequencing was peripheral blood, taken in a trial of Ad26.COV2.S vaccine versus placebo. The receptors stem from a person between 18 and 60 years old who received the Ad26.COV2.S COVID-19 vaccine or a placebo. The CDR3 runs from the conserved cysteine through the conserved F or W. A D gene is named only where the DNA matches it firmly. Rows give clone size only sometimes, using once, few, many, or a class for an expanded clone.

clone size: once
J gene: TRBJ1-6
D gene: TRBD1
V gene: TRBV4-1
CDR3 protein: CASSQALRQGSNSPLHF
CDR3 DNA: TGCGCCAGCAGCCAAGCCCTTCGACAGGGTTCAAACTCACCCCTCCACTTT

clone size: -
J gene: TRBJ2-3
D gene: TRBD2
V gene: TRBV7-2
CDR3 protein: CASSSGLAGRTDTQYF
CDR3 DNA: TGTGCCAGCAGCTCAGGACTAGCGGGCCGCACAGATACGCAGTATTTT

clone size: -
J gene: TRBJ1-1
D gene: -
V gene: TRBV29-1
CDR3 protein: CSVVPVRNTEAFF
CDR3 DNA: TGCAGCGTTGTTCCGGTACGGAACACTGAAGCTTTCTTT

clone size: -
J gene: TRBJ2-7
D gene: TRBD2
V gene: TRBV2
CDR3 protein: CASSESLAGAYEQYF
CDR3 DNA: TGTGCCAGCAGTGAAAGTCTAGCGGGAGCCTACGAGCAGTACTTC

clone size: -
J gene: TRBJ2-1
D gene: -
V gene: TRBV7-3
CDR3 protein: CASSPQRAYNEQFF
CDR3 DNA: TGTGCCAGCAGCCCCCAGCGGGCCTACAATGAGCAGTTCTTC

clone size: -
J gene: TRBJ2-1
D gene: TRBD2
V gene: TRBV4-3
CDR3 protein: CASSQGGRERYNEQFF
CDR3 DNA: TGCGCCAGCAGCCAAGGTGGGCGGGAGAGGTACAATGAGCAGTTCTTC

clone size: -
J gene: TRBJ2-7
D gene: -
V gene: TRBV7-2
CDR3 protein: CASSSASYEQYF
CDR3 DNA: TGTGCCAGCAGCTCAGCCTCCTACGAGCAGTACTTC

clone size: -
J gene: TRBJ2-2
D gene: -
V gene: TRBV7-2
CDR3 protein: CASSLIGAAWGYTGELFF
CDR3 DNA: TGTGCCAGCAGCTTAATCGGAGCAGCATGGGGGTATACCGGGGAGCTGTTTTTT

clone size: -
J gene: TRBJ2-7
D gene: TRBD2
V gene: TRBV10-3
CDR3 protein: CATTGGYEQYF
CDR3 DNA: TGTGCCACGACGGGGGGCTACGAGCAGTACTTC

clone size: -
J gene: TRBJ1-2
D gene: -
V gene: TRBV12-3/TRBV12-4
CDR3 protein: CASRREGLYGYTF
CDR3 DNA: TGTGCCAGCAGGAGGGAGGGGCTCTATGGCTACACCTTC

clone size: -
J gene: TRBJ2-5
D gene: TRBD1
V gene: TRBV10-3
CDR3 protein: CAISGGGQGNSHYQETQYF
CDR3 DNA: TGTGCCATCAGTGGGGGGGGACAGGGGAACTCACATTACCAAGAGACCCAGTACTTC